The next 20 T cell receptor beta chains were all read from a single sample in a study of brain T cells in children with intractable seizures. Method: immunoSEQ multiplex PCR; TCRdb's copy keeps in-frame clones and lacks some. Among hundreds of thousands of clones listed, roughly 93% were seen once. As to time point: blood from clinic visit 5 months post-surgery; TSC patient then seizure free. This specimen consisted of peripheral blood, obtained about 5 months after surgery. The receptors stem from a boy under two years old with tuberous sclerosis and intractable seizures.

The V and J genes are TRBV3-1 (or the pseudogene TRBV3-2) and TRBJ2-3; D is unresolved. CDR1 and CDR2 from the germline V gene are LGHDT and YNNKEL (reference sequence). The V end was cut by 3 bases, the J end by 0 bases, with 7 bases between. The CDR3 covers 14 residues. The CDR3 protein is CASSQASSTDTQYF. The DNA of the CDR3 is TGTGCCAGCAGCCAGGCCAGTAGCACAGATACGCAGTATTTT.

The rearrangement joins TRBV5-4 to TRBJ1-2, with TRBD1 as a possible D gene (6 bases). This CDR3 comprises 15 residues. V lost 0 bases to trimming and J lost 7 bases, with 16 bases between them. The germline gives CDR1 SGHNT, CDR2 YYREEE (reference sequence). CDR3 region: CASSLEPAGARGYTF. The CDR3, as DNA: TGTGCCAGCAGCTTGGAACCGGCGGGGGCGCGTGGCTACACCTTC.

This clone appeared once. V and J are TRBV7-9 and TRBJ1-1, with 8 bases matching TRBD1. Germline loops: CDR1 SEHNR, CDR2 FQNEAQ (reference sequence). This CDR3 has 16 amino acids. V lost 4 bases and J lost 5; bases outside the gene matches: 12. This chain's CDR3 is CASSSTDRAGYTEAFF. CDR3 bases: TGTGCCAGCAGCTCTACGGACAGGGCGGGTTATACTGAAGCTTTCTTT. The full variable domain, rest sourced from reference TRBV7-9 and TRBJ1-1, is DTGVSQNPRHKITKRGQNVTFRCDPISEHNRLYWYRQTLGQGPEFLTYFQNEAQLEKSRLLSDRFSAERPKGSFSTLEIQRTEQGDSAMYLCASSSTDRAGYTEAFFGQGTRLTVV.

The CDR3 loop is CATSDGTGLVDGYTF. CDR3 coding DNA: TGTGCCACCAGTGATGGTACAGGGCTTGTCGATGGCTACACCTTC. The rearrangement links TRBV24-1 to TRBJ1-2; TRBD1 is a possible D gene (6 bases). The CDR3 spans 15 residues. Germline values: CDR1 KGHDR, CDR2 SFDVKD. Trimming cost V 3 bases and J 6 bases, with 16 bases left between them.

This chain links TRBV6-5 with TRBJ2-3; the D is unclear. Germline loops: CDR1 MNHEY, CDR2 SVGAGI. V lost 6 bases and J 4 bases, leaving 2 bases between the germline ends. CDR3 length: 10 amino acids. As DNA, the CDR3 is TGTGCCAGCAGAGCAGATACGCAGTATTTT. It encodes CASRADTQYF.

CDR3 region: CASSESPDSPLEQYF. CDR3 DNA sequence: TGTGCCAGCAGTGAATCGCCGGACAGCCCACTCGAGCAGTACTTC. The J gene is TRBJ2-7, the V gene TRBV6-1; D possibly corresponds to TRBD1 (6 bases). Germline lookup yields CDR1 MNHNS and CDR2 SASEGT. The CDR3 has 15 amino acids. Trimming left V 2 bases short and J 6 bases short, with 17 bases between.

V is TRBV27 and J is TRBJ2-7, with 7 positions matching TRBD2. This CDR3 is 14 amino acids long. Germline-derived CDR1 and CDR2 are MNHEY and SMNVEV (reference sequence). V was pared by 9 bases and J by 0 bases, with 8 bases of the junction left unmatched. The CDR3 DNA follows: TGTGCCAGAATAAACCGGGAGGACTCCTACGAGCAGTACTTC. This gives the protein CARINREDSYEQYF.

The chain uses TRBV7-8 and TRBJ2-3, with 11 bases fitting TRBD2. The germline V gene encodes CDR1 SGHVS and CDR2 FQNEAQ. After removal of 5 bases from V and 0 bases from J, the junction contained 4 bases not matched to a gene. The CDR3 spans 16 residues. Written as DNA, the CDR3 is TGTGCCAGCAGCCCCAGACTAGCGGGGAGCACAGATACGCAGTATTTT. The encoded protein is CASSPRLAGSTDTQYF.

This clone was seen only a few times. The rearrangement links TRBV25-1 to TRBJ1-1; TRBD1 matches 9 bases. Germline assignment: CDR1 MGHDK and CDR2 SYGVNS. The CDR3 totals 14 residues. V dropped 5 bases and J dropped 4; count of bases not matched to a gene: 5. The chain's CDR3 is CASSPQGARTEAFF. The CDR3 nucleotides are TGTGCCAGCAGTCCACAGGGGGCGCGCACTGAAGCTTTCTTT. Supplemented by reference TRBV25-1 and TRBJ1-1, the full variable domain reads EADIYQTPRYLVIGTGKKITLECSQTMGHDKMYWYQQDPGMELHLIHYSYGVNSTEKGDLSSESTVSRIRTEHFPLTLESARPSHTSQYLCASSPQGARTEAFFGQGTRLTVV.

The chain recombines TRBV3-1 (or the pseudogene TRBV3-2) with TRBJ2-3; tentative D call: TRBD2 (6 bases). V dropped 4 bases and J dropped 0 bases, with 8 bases sitting between them. The CDR3 runs to 14 residues. CDR1 and CDR2 (germline): LGHDT, YNNKEL (reference sequence). This CDR3 reads CASSRGTSTDTQYF. The CDR3 DNA reads as TGTGCCAGCAGCCGTGGGACTAGCACAGATACGCAGTATTTT.

The chain has TRBV30 and TRBJ2-1, with D possibly matching TRBD2 (6 bases). V was pared by 3 bases and J by 5 bases, with 14 bases between. The CDR3 loop spans 14 amino acids. Germline V gene sequence: CDR1 GTSNPN, CDR2 SVGIG (reference sequence). The CDR3 DNA is TGTGCCTGGAGCCGGGGGAAATTTAACAATGAGCAGTTCTTC. Translated, it gives CAWSRGKFNNEQFF.

The chain couples TRBV12-3 or TRBV12-4 to TRBJ1-2, with no clear D. The CDR3 is made up of 13 amino acids. The V end lost 6 bases, the J end lost 3 bases, and 11 bases lay between the germline ends. The CDR3 DNA sequence: TGTGCCAGCAGCTCGGGCCTCTACTATGGCTACACCTTC. Its translation: CASSSGLYYGYTF.

The rearrangement joins TRBV15 to TRBJ1-3; TRBD1 matches at 7 bases. CDR3 length: 14 amino acids. CDR1 is LNHNV, CDR2 YYDKDF, per germline (reference sequence). The J segment lost 4 bases and the V segment lost 2 bases, leaving 2 bases of the junction unmatched. The DNA for the CDR3 is TGTGCCACCAGCAGACCGGACAGGGGAAACACCATATATTTT. This gives the protein CATSRPDRGNTIYF. Full variable domain (outside the CDR3, taken from reference TRBV15 and TRBJ1-3): DAMVIQNPRYQVTQFGKPVTLSCSQTLNHNVMYWYQQKSSQAPKLLFHYYDKDFNNEADTPDNFQSRRPNTSFCFLDIRSPGLGDTAMYLCATSRPDRGNTIYFGEGSWLTVV.

The chain recombines TRBV30 with TRBJ1-1; no clear D. From germline, CDR1 is GTSNPN and CDR2 SVGIG (reference sequence). There are 11 residues in the CDR3. V was pared by 1 base and J by 5 bases, with 5 bases between. This CDR3 reads CAWSDLTEAFF. The CDR3 nucleotides are TGTGCCTGGAGTGATTTGACTGAAGCTTTCTTT.

V usage is TRBV27 and J usage is TRBJ1-2; D gene unclear. CDR3 length equals 11 residues. Trimming removed 4 bases at V and 5 bases at J, with 5 bases between. Germline V gene data show CDR1 as MNHEY and CDR2 as SMNVEV (reference sequence). The CDR3 bases are TGTGCCAGCAGTTCCGGGTATGGCTACACCTTC. Protein sequence: CASSSGYGYTF.

This clone was observed at least ten times. This chain links TRBV6-1 with TRBJ1-6; D uncertain. The CDR3 spans 15 residues. Germline CDR1 reads MNHNS; CDR2 reads SASEGT. Trimming took 3 bases from V and 6 from J, leaving 12 bases between them. Here the CDR3 DNA reads TGTGCCAGCAGTGAGGATCTCCGTGCTAATTCACCCCTCCACTTT. Protein sequence: CASSEDLRANSPLHF.

This chain connects TRBV15 to TRBJ1-6; D gene unclear. V lost 5 bases to trimming and J lost 7 bases, with 15 bases between them. Germline CDR1 LNHNV, CDR2 YYDKDF (reference sequence). CDR3 size: 15 residues. The CDR3 reads CATSPPRQLNSPLHF. In DNA form, the CDR3 reads TGTGCCACCAGCCCCCCCAGGCAGTTGAATTCACCCCTCCACTTT.

The V call is TRBV29-1, the J call TRBJ2-1; 7 bases fit TRBD2. Losses at the gene ends were 6 bases for V and 4 bases for J; bases not matched to a gene: 6. The CDR3 is 13 residues long. The V gene's germline CDR1 is SQVTM and CDR2 ANQGSEA. CDR3 amino acids: CSVGGDFYNEQFF. In DNA, the CDR3 is TGCAGCGTGGGGGGGGACTTTTACAATGAGCAGTTCTTC.

This clone has a handful of counts. The V call is TRBV7-2, the J call TRBJ1-1, with 7 bases identical to TRBD1. Germline lookup yields CDR1 SGHTA and CDR2 FQGNSA. V lost 2 bases to trimming and J lost 5 bases; unmatched junction nucleotides: 2. The CDR3 consists of 13 residues. The CDR3, as DNA: TGTGCCAGCAGCTTACAACAGGGGACTGAAGCTTTCTTT. It encodes CASSLQQGTEAFF.

A single count supports this clone. The V gene is TRBV2, the J gene TRBJ2-1; 10 positions agree with TRBD2. From germline, CDR1 is SNHLY and CDR2 FYNNEI. The CDR3 totals 15 residues. The V and J ends lost 10 bases and 4 bases, in that order; junction bases with no gene match: 10. CDR3 region: CATATPSGSYNEQFF. The DNA of the CDR3 is TGTGCCACCGCCACGCCTAGCGGGAGTTACAATGAGCAGTTCTTC.